A selection of T cell receptor beta chains follows, all from one sample in a study of T-cell reconstitution after alpha-beta-depleted transplantation in children. Each CDR3 protein is one row after TCRdb ran MiXCR on the PCR reads. The sample lists some 550,000 distinct CDR3 sequences, 23% occurring once. Sample: PBMCs, mostly from graft donor cells, taken 360 days after TCRalphabeta/CD19-depleted stem cell transplant. The receptors shown here come from a boy in the first two years of life who had a stem cell transplant for acute myeloid leukemia, so the T cells may come from the graft donor. Both conserved end residues are part of each CDR3.

v_call	cdr3_aa
TRBV9	CASSVAGTDPNEQFF
TRBV12-3/TRBV12-4	CASSPGVGHEQFF
TRBV20-1	CSARRDRVGEQYF
TRBV20-1	CSATLGRSRGLRSYNEQFF
TRBV15	CATSRERADTQYF
TRBV15	CATSREVATRGDGYTF
TRBV4-1	CASSRAGAGELFF
TRBV28	CASRDGQSSYNEQFF
TRBV27	CASRLFAGIGETQYF
TRBV20-1	CSARAYRDYGYTF
TRBV12-3/TRBV12-4	CASSFRRTWWRNEQFF
TRBV2	CASLRAPYNEQFF
TRBV5-1	CASWRVQETQYF
TRBV6-5	CASRAGTGMSPLHF
TRBV10-2	CASWPRERGGTDTQYF
TRBV7-9	CASSLMSGGETQYF
TRBV7-2	CASRGQGYTEAFF
TRBV6-5	CASSYAGAGTYEQYF